This T cell receptor beta chain appears in the sequencing data of a study of T cell responses to AZD1222 COVID-19 vaccine. Worth noting for this clone: Its antigen remains unknown.

Sequencing was performed with immunoSEQ multiplex PCR; in TCRdb, only in-frame clones are kept and a portion is missing. The sample comprises about 120,000 clones, around 91% of which are singletons, and about 1.5% rests with the top ten. General study findings and limits: The study found vaccine-associated CD4 TCRs spanning spike, dominant at 160-218 and 743-854.

The receptor was isolated from an adult in good health. The sequencing used peripheral blood, collected on day 0 of AZD1222 vaccination.

In DNA form, the CDR3 reads TGTGCCAGCAGCCCGACTAGCGCGAACCAAGAGACCCAGTACTTC. Residues: CASSPTSANQETQYF. The chain couples TRBV7-2 to TRBJ2-5; 8 bases map to TRBD2. V was clipped by 5 bases and J by 0 bases; unmatched bases: 5. The CDR3 is 15 amino acids. Germline-derived CDR1 and CDR2 are SGHTA and FQGNSA. Full variable domain (remainder filled in from reference TRBV7-2 and TRBJ2-5): GAGVSQSPSNKVTEKGKDVELRCDPISGHTALYWYRQSLGQGLEFLIYFQGNSAPDKSGLPSDRFSAERTGGSVSTLTIQRTQQEDSAVYLCASSPTSANQETQYFGPGTRLLVL.